This T cell receptor beta chain was found in a study of blood T cell repertoires in COVID-19. The assay was immunoSEQ multiplex PCR, and TCRdb's table has in-frame clones only and misses some. The table has about 80,000 clones, roughly 87% seen once; the top ten hold approximately 8%. CDR1 SGHDN and CDR2 FVKESK come from the germline V gene. The V and J ends lost 3 bases and 3 bases respectively, with 18 bases between them. The CDR3 loop spans 17 amino acids. The sequencing sample was made of peripheral blood. This clonotype was obtained from a man aged 25 to 45 with acute or convalescent COVID-19. The V call is TRBV14, the J call TRBJ2-1; possible D gene TRBD2, 6 bases. The CDR3 is CASSHPGLTDIYNEQFF. The CDR3 region has the DNA TGTGCCAGCAGCCATCCGGGACTGACGGATATCTACAATGAGCAGTTCTTC.